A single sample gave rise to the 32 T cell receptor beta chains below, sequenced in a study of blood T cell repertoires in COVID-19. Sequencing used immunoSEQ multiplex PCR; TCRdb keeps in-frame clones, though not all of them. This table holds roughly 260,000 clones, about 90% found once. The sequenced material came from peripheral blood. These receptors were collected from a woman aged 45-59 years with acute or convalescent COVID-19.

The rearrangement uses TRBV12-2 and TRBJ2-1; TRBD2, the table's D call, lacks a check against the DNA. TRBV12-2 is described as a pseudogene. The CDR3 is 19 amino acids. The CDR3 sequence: CASRTKIFLAGVENNEQFF. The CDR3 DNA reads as TGTGCAAGTCGCACAAAGATTTTTTTAGCGGGAGTGGAGAACAATGAGCAGTTCTTC.

Here the CDR3 DNA reads TGTGCCAGCAGTTACGCAGATTTGTTGAATGAGCAGTTCTTC. Its translation: CASSYADLLNEQFF. The rearrangement uses TRBV6-2 or TRBV6-3 and TRBJ2-1; D not resolved. The CDR3 length is 14 residues. Germline CDR1 and CDR2: MNHEY and SVGEGT. The V gene lost 2 bases and the J gene lost 7 bases, with 12 bases spanning the gap.

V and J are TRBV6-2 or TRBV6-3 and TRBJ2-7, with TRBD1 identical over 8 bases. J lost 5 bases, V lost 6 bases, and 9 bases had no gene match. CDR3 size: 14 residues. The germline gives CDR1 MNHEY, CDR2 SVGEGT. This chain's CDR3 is CASSIGQGYDEQYF. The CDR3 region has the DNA TGTGCCAGCAGCATCGGACAGGGCTACGACGAGCAGTACTTC.

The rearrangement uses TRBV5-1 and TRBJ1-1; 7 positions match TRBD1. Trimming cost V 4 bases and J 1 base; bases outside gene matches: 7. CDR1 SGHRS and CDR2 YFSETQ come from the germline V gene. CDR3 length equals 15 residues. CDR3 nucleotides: TGCGCCAGCAGCAACCCCCAGGGGGGGAACACTGAAGCTTTCTTT. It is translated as CASSNPQGGNTEAFF. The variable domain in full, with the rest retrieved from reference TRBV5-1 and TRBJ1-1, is KAGVTQTPRYLIKTRGQQVTLSCSPISGHRSVSWYQQTPGQGLQFLFEYFSETQRNKGNFPGRFSGRQFSNSRSEMNVSTLELGDSALYLCASSNPQGGNTEAFFGQGTRLTVV.

DNA for the CDR3: TGCGCCAGCAGCCAAGACCGCCCAGCGTATGGCTACACCTTC. It is translated as CASSQDRPAYGYTF. This sequence joins TRBV4-3 and TRBJ1-2; the D is unclear. Trimming left V 0 bases short and J 5 bases short, with 10 bases between. Germline CDR1 LGHNA, CDR2 YSLEER. This CDR3 has 14 amino acids.

The CDR3 is CASMRSWSSGRSYNEQFF. CDR3 nucleotide sequence: TGTGCCAGTATGCGAAGTTGGTCTAGCGGGAGAAGTTACAATGAGCAGTTCTTC. The chain uses TRBV19 and TRBJ2-1, with 10 positions matching TRBD2. J was trimmed by 4 bases and V by 7 bases; bases with no gene match: 16. Germline loops: CDR1 LNHDA, CDR2 SQIVND (reference sequence). The CDR3 covers 18 residues.

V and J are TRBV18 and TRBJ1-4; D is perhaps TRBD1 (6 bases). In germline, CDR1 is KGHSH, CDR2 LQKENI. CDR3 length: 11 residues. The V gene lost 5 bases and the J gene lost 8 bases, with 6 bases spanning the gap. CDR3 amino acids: CASSDREKLFF. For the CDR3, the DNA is TGTGCCAGCTCAGACAGGGAAAAACTGTTTTTT.

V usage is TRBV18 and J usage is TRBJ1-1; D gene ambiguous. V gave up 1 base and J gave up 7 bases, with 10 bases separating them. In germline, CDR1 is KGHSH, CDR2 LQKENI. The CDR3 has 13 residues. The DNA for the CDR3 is TGTGCCAGCTCACCACAGTGGGCCGATGAAGCTTTCTTT. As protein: CASSPQWADEAFF.

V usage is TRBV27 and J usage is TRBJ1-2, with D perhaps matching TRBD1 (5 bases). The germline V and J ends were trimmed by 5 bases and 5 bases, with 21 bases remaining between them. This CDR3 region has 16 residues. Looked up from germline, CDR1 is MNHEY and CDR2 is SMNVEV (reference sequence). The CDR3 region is CASSKMFRGGGYGYTF. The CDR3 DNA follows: TGTGCCAGCAGTAAAATGTTCCGGGGCGGAGGGTATGGCTACACCTTC.

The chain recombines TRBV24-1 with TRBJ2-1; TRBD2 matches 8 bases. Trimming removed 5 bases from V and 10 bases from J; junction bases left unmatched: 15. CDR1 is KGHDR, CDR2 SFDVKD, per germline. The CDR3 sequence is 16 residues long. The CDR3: CATSGWDGTSTEEQFF. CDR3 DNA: TGTGCCACCAGTGGCTGGGATGGGACTAGTACGGAGGAGCAGTTCTTC.

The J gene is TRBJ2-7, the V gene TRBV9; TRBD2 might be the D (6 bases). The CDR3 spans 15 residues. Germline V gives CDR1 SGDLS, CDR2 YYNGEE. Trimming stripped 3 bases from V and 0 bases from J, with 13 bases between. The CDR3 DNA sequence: TGTGCCAGCAGCGGACGGGAGCCCTTCTCCTACGAGCAGTACTTC. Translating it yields CASSGREPFSYEQYF. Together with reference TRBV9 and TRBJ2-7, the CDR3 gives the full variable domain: DSGVTQTPKHLITATGQRVTLRCSPRSGDLSVYWYQQSLDQGLQFLIQYYNGEERAKGNILERFSAQQFPDLHSELNLSSLELGDSALYFCASSGREPFSYEQYFGPGTRLTVT.

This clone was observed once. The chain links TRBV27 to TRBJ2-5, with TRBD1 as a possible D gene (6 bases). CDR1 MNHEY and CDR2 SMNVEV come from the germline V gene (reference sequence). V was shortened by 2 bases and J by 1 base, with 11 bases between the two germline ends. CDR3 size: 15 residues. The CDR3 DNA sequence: TGTGCCAGCAGTTTAACAGGGCCCTTCCAAGAGACCCAGTACTTC. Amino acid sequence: CASSLTGPFQETQYF.

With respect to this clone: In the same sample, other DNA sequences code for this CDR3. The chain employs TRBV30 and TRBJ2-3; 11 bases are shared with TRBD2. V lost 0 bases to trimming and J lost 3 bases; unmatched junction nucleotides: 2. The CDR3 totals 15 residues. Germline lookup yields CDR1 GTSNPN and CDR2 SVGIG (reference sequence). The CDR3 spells CAWSVRTSGTDTQYF. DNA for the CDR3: TGTGCCTGGAGTGTAAGGACTAGCGGGACAGATACGCAGTATTTT. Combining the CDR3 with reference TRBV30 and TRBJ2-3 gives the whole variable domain SQTIHQWPATLVQPVGSPLSLECTVEGTSNPNLYWYRQAAGRGLQLLFYSVGIGQISSEVPQNLSASRPQDRQFILSSKKLLLSDSGFYLCAWSVRTSGTDTQYFGPGTRLTVL.

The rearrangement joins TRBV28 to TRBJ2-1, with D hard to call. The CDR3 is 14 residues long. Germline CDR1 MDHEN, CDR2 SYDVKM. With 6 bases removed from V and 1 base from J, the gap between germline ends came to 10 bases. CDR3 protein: CASSHGLSYNEQFF. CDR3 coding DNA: TGTGCCAGCAGCCACGGGTTGTCCTACAATGAGCAGTTCTTC.

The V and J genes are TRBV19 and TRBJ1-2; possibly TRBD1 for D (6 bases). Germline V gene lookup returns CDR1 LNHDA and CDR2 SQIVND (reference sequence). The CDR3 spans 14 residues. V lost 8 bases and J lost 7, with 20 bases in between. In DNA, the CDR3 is TGTGCCAGTTCCACTGAGCTGCCAGGGGTTGGCTACACCTTC. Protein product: CASSTELPGVGYTF.

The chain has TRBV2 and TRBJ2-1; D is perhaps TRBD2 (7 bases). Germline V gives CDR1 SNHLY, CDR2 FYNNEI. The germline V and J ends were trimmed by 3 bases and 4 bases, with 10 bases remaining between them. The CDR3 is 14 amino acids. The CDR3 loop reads CASSEGGAYNEQFF. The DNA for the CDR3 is TGTGCCAGCAGTGAGGGGGGGGCTTACAATGAGCAGTTCTTC.

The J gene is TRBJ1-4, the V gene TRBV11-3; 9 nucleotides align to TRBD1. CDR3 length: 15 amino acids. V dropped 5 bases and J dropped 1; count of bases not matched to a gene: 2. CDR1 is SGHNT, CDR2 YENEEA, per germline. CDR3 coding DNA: TGTGCCAGCAGCCCGGGACAGGGAACTAATGAAAAACTGTTTTTT. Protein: CASSPGQGTNEKLFF.

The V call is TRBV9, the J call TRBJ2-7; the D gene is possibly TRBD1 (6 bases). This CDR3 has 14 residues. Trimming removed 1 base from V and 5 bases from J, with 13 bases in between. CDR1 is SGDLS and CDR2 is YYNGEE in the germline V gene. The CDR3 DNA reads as TGTGCCAGCAGCGTAACTCAGGGGTGGGACGAGCAGTACTTC. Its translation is CASSVTQGWDEQYF.

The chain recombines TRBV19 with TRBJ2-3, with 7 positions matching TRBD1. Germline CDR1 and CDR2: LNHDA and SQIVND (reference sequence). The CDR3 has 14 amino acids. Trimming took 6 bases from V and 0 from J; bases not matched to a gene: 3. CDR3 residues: CASSDRDSTDTQYF. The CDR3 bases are TGTGCCAGTAGCGACAGGGATAGCACAGATACGCAGTATTTT. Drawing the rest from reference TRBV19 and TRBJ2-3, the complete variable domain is DGGITQSPKYLFRKEGQNVTLSCEQNLNHDAMYWYRQDPGQGLRLIYYSQIVNDFQKGDIAEGYSVSREKKESFPLTVTSAQKNPTAFYLCASSDRDSTDTQYFGPGTRLTVL.

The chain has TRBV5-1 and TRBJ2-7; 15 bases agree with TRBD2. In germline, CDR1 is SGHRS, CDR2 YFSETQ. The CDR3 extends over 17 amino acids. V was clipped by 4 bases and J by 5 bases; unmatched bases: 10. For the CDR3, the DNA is TGCGCCAGCAGCCTCCTTCCGGGACTAGCGGGAGGCCACGAGCAGTACTTC. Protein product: CASSLLPGLAGGHEQYF.

The CDR3 here is CASSLGWVSGEQYF. The CDR3 DNA follows: TGTGCCAGCAGCTTAGGATGGGTTAGCGGCGAGCAGTACTTC. V gene TRBV7-2 combines with J gene TRBJ2-7; a possible D gene is TRBD2 (6 bases). V was clipped by 1 base and J by 6 bases, with 13 bases between them. CDR3 length: 14 residues. Germline V gene sequence: CDR1 SGHTA, CDR2 FQGNSA.

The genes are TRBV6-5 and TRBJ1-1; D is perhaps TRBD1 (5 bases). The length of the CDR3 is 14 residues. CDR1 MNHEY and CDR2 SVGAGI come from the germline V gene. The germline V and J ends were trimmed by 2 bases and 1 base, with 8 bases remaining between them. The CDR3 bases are TGTGCCAGCAGTTACGGGGGAGGGAACACTGAAGCTTTCTTT. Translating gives CASSYGGGNTEAFF.

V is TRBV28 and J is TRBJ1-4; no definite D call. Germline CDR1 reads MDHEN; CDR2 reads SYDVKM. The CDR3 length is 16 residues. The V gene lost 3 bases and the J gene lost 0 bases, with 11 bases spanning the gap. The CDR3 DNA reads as TGTGCCAGCAGTTTTTTGGCCGGGGCAACTAATGAAAAACTGTTTTTT. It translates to CASSFLAGATNEKLFF.

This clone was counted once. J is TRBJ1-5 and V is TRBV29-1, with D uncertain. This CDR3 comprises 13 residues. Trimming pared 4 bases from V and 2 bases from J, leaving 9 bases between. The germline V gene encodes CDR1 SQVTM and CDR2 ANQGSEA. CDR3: CSVVVGGNQPQHF. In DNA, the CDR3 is TGCAGCGTTGTGGTCGGGGGCAATCAGCCCCAGCATTTT.

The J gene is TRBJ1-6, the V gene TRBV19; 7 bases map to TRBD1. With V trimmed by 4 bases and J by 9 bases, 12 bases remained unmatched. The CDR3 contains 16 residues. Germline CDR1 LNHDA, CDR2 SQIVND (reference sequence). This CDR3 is CASSTGTASGGSPLHF. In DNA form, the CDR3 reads TGTGCCAGTAGTACGGGGACAGCCAGTGGGGGTTCACCCCTCCACTTT.

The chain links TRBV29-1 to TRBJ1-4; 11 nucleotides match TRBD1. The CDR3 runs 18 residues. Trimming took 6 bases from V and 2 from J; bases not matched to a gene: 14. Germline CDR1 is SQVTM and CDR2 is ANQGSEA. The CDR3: CSVQGTGGERTTNEKLFF. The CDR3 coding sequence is TGCAGCGTCCAGGGGACAGGGGGAGAGAGGACTACTAATGAAAAACTGTTTTTT. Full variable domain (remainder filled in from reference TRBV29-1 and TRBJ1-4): SAVISQKPSRDICQRGTSLTIQCQVDSQVTMMFWYRQQPGQSLTLIATANQGSEATYESGFVIDKFPISRPNLTFSTLTVSNMSPEDSSIYLCSVQGTGGERTTNEKLFFGSGTQLSVL.

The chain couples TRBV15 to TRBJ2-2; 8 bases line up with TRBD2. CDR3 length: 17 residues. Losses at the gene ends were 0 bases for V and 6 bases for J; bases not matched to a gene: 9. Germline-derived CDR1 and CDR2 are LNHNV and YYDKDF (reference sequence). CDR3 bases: TGTGCCACCAGCAGAGATCCCCTAAGCGGGAGTTCCGGGGAGCTGTTTTTT. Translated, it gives CATSRDPLSGSSGELFF.

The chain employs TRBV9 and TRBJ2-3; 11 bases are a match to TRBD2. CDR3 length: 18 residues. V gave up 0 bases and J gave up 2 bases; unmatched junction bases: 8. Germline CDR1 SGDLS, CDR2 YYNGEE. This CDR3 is CASSVAPGTSGDTDTQYF. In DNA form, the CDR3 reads TGTGCCAGCAGCGTAGCTCCCGGGACTAGCGGAGACACAGATACGCAGTATTTT.

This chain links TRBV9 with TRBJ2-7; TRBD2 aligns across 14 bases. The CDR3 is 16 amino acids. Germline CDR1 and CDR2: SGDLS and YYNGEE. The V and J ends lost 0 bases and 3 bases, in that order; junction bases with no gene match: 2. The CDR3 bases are TGTGCCAGCAGCGTAGCGGGACTAGCGGGAGTCTACGAGCAGTACTTC. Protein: CASSVAGLAGVYEQYF.

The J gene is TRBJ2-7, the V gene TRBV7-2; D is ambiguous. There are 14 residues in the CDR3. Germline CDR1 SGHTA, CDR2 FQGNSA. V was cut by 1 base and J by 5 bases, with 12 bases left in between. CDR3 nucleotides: TGTGCCAGCAGCTTAGAACTCCTGGGCGACGAGCAGTACTTC. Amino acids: CASSLELLGDEQYF.

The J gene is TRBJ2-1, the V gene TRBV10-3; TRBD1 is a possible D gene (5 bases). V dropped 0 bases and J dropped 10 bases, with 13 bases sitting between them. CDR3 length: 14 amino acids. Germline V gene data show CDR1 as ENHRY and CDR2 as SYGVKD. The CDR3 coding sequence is TGTGCCATCAGTGAGTCGGGGCAGAAGGCCGAGCAGTTCTTC. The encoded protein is CAISESGQKAEQFF.

The CDR3 protein is CASSPRQGNNQPQHF. The CDR3 DNA reads TGTGCCAGCAGCCCGCGACAGGGTAACAATCAGCCCCAGCATTTT. The gene calls are TRBV7-2 and TRBJ1-5, with 7 bases identical to TRBD1. In germline, CDR1 is SGHTA, CDR2 FQGNSA. With 5 bases clipped from V and 3 bases from J, the junction kept 7 bases outside the gene matches. CDR3 length: 15 amino acids.